This is a list of T cell receptor beta chains from one sample in a study of cytotoxic CD8 clonotypes in ibrutinib-treated CLL. Sequencing used immunoSEQ multiplex PCR; TCRdb keeps in-frame clones, though not all of them. The sample lists approximately 190,000 clones, nearly 80% occurring once. The sample was PBMCs, taken after 12 months of ibrutinib treatment. All receptors derive from a human donor with chronic lymphocytic leukemia. CDR3s include the opening cysteine and the closing phenylalanine or tryptophan. A D gene is named only where the DNA matches it firmly. Size tells how often a clone was seen (once, few, many) or the class of an expanded clone, and some rows leave it out.

clone_size d_call j_call v_call cdr3_aa cdr3_nt
- TRBD2 TRBJ2-3 TRBV7-3 CASTDGGGPQYF TGTGCCAGCACCGACGGCGGGGGGCCGCAGTATTTT
- - TRBJ2-3 TRBV9 CASSRDGGDTQYF TGTGCCAGCAGCCGCGACGGTGGAGATACGCAGTATTTT
- - TRBJ2-3 TRBV23-1 CASMSYGARRDHSTDTQYF TGCGCCAGCATGTCTTACGGGGCTAGAAGGGACCATAGCACAGATACGCAGTATTTT
- TRBD2 TRBJ2-1 TRBV19 CASRKGSGATYNEQFF TGTGCCAGTAGAAAGGGTAGCGGGGCGACCTACAATGAGCAGTTCTTC
- - TRBJ2-7 TRBV29-1 CSGVLVGGETGPLRRYEQYF TGCAGCGGAGTACTAGTGGGGGGGGAGACAGGTCCCCTTCGGAGGTACGAGCAGTACTTC
- TRBD2 TRBJ2-7 TRBV4-1 CASSQDSRAGGYEQYF TGCGCCAGCAGCCAAGATAGTCGGGCGGGAGGGTACGAGCAGTACTTC
few TRBD2 TRBJ2-3 TRBV5-1 CASSRQAGSGTDTQYF TGCGCCAGCAGCCGACAAGCGGGATCGGGCACAGATACGCAGTATTTT
- TRBD2 TRBJ2-1 TRBV11-2 CASSPGTRGELYNEQFF TGTGCCAGCAGCCCTGGGACTAGGGGGGAACTCTACAATGAGCAGTTCTTC
once TRBD2 TRBJ2-7 TRBV16 CASSQSLTAGGTYF TGTGCCAGCAGCCAATCGTTGACCGCCGGGGGGACTTACTTC
- - TRBJ1-2 TRBV6-5 CASSYSGRDGYTF TGTGCCAGCAGTTACTCGGGACGAGATGGCTACACCTTC
- TRBD1 TRBJ2-7 TRBV27 CASSPRGIFSYEQYF TGTGCCAGCAGTCCCAGGGGGATTTTCAGCTACGAGCAGTACTTC
once TRBD1 TRBJ2-1 TRBV27 CASTRDSRYNEQFF TGTGCCAGCACCCGGGACAGCCGGTACAATGAGCAGTTCTTC
- TRBD1 TRBJ1-2 TRBV30 CAWSGGQGVSGYTF TGTGCCTGGAGTGGGGGACAGGGGGTCAGTGGCTACACCTTC
- TRBD1 TRBJ1-3 TRBV5-4 CASSFQGARNTIYF TGTGCCAGCAGCTTTCAGGGGGCTAGAAACACCATATATTTT
- - TRBJ1-2 TRBV6-5 CASSYSKGEVYGYTF TGTGCCAGCAGTTACTCGAAGGGGGAAGTCTATGGCTACACCTTC
- TRBD1 TRBJ2-3 TRBV11-1 CASSARWSGGRTDTQYF TGTGCCAGCAGCGCTCGGTGGTCAGGGGGACGCACAGATACGCAGTATTTT
- TRBD1 TRBJ1-1 TRBV10-3 CAISGQGARTEAFF TGTGCCATCAGCGGACAGGGGGCGAGGACTGAAGCTTTCTTT
- - TRBJ1-2 TRBV4-2 CASSPRATDNYGYTF TGTGCCAGCAGCCCCCGAGCTACAGATAACTATGGCTACACCTTC
few - TRBJ2-2 TRBV11-3 CASSPTGAPTGELFF TGTGCCAGCAGCCCCACGGGGGCGCCGACCGGGGAGCTGTTTTTT
- - TRBJ2-7 TRBV4-1 CASSQGDRRYEQYF TGCGCCAGCAGCCAAGGTGACCGACGCTACGAGCAGTACTTC
few - TRBJ1-2 TRBV10-1 CASSESGATAYTF TGCGCCAGCAGTGAGTCGGGGGCCACCGCGTACACCTTC
few - TRBJ1-2 TRBV9 CASTIGGADYGYTF TGTGCCAGCACCATAGGGGGGGCTGACTATGGCTACACCTTC
- - TRBJ1-1 TRBV21-1 CASSKATQDTEAFF TGTGCCAGCAGCAAAGCGACACAGGACACTGAAGCTTTCTTT
- TRBD1 TRBJ2-7 TRBV7-9 CASSLPGQNHLYF TGTGCCAGCAGCCTCCCGGGACAGAACCATCTTTACTTC
- - TRBJ1-5 TRBV6-6 CASSSQGLNQPQHF TGTGCCAGCAGTTCTCAGGGGCTCAATCAGCCCCAGCATTTT
few - TRBJ1-2 TRBV6-1 CASSERNRRGYTF TGTGCCAGCAGTGAAAGGAACAGGCGCGGCTACACCTTC
- - TRBJ1-2 TRBV19 CASSIVQGRANYGYTF TGTGCCAGTAGTATCGTGCAGGGGCGTGCTAACTATGGCTACACCTTC
- TRBD1 TRBJ1-2 TRBV5-6 CASSLGPKGQGPPNYGYTF TGTGCCAGCAGCTTGGGCCCTAAGGGACAGGGGCCACCTAACTATGGCTACACCTTC
- - TRBJ1-5 TRBV10-3 CAISESLFAAPQHF TGTGCCATCAGTGAGTCGCTCTTTGCGGCACCCCAGCATTTT
- - TRBJ2-3 TRBV25-1 CASSTRFADTQYF TGTGCCAGCAGTACTAGGTTTGCAGATACGCAGTATTTT
- - TRBJ1-6 TRBV9 CASSVDLTVYNSPLHF TGTGCCAGCAGCGTAGACCTGACAGTCTATAATTCACCCCTCCACTTT
- - TRBJ1-2 TRBV30 CAWKVGPSKGYTF TGTGCCTGGAAAGTGGGGCCCTCCAAGGGCTACACCTTC
- - TRBJ1-4 TRBV5-1 CASSTAPNEKLFF TGCGCCAGCTCAACGGCACCGAATGAAAAACTGTTTTTT
few TRBD1 TRBJ2-5 TRBV28 CASSPSGGSDRRGTQYF TGTGCCAGCAGCCCCTCAGGGGGCAGCGACCGGAGGGGGACCCAGTACTTC
- - TRBJ2-1 TRBV5-1 CASSLGAQVEQFF TGCGCCAGCAGCTTGGGGGCACAGGTTGAGCAGTTCTTC
- TRBD1 TRBJ2-3 TRBV6-6 CASSGQGGTDTQYF TGTGCCAGCAGTGGACAGGGGGGAACAGATACGCAGTATTTT
- - TRBJ1-2 TRBV10-3 CAISVSIGGASGYTF TGTGCCATCAGTGTCTCCATCGGGGGGGCGAGTGGCTACACCTTC
- TRBD1 TRBJ2-7 TRBV18 CASSPDRLTYEQYF TGTGCCAGCTCACCGGACAGGCTAACCTACGAGCAGTACTTC
- - TRBJ2-3 TRBV15 CALLGGGTDTQYF TGTGCTTTGCTTGGGGGAGGCACAGATACGCAGTATTTT
- - TRBJ2-7 TRBV25-1 CASSAVDGNYEQYF TGTGCCAGCAGTGCGGTAGACGGAAACTACGAGCAGTACTTC
- TRBD1 TRBJ2-1 TRBV6-5 CASRRTGTGTNEQFF TGTGCCAGCAGGAGAACCGGGACAGGGACCAATGAGCAGTTCTTC
- - TRBJ2-5 TRBV7-8 CASSAGHEETQYF TGTGCCAGCAGCGCGGGGCACGAAGAGACCCAGTACTTC
- - TRBJ2-6 TRBV6-5 CASTAQGTGANVLTF TGTGCCAGCACCGCGCAGGGTACTGGGGCCAACGTCCTGACTTTC
- - TRBJ2-1 TRBV5-6 CASSFLQGTHYNEQFF TGTGCCAGCAGCTTCCTCCAGGGAACCCACTACAATGAGCAGTTCTTC
once - TRBJ1-3 TRBV5-1 CASSLAPPDSGNTIYF TGCGCCAGCAGCCTAGCCCCACCCGACTCTGGAAACACCATATATTTT
- - TRBJ2-7 TRBV6-5 CASSYSLWDNYEQYF TGTGCCAGCAGTTACTCGCTGTGGGATAACTACGAGCAGTACTTC
few - TRBJ1-1 TRBV2 CASSGLTANTEAFF TGTGCCAGCAGTGGGTTGACAGCGAACACTGAAGCTTTCTTT
- - TRBJ1-4 TRBV5-4 CASSLASREKLFF TGTGCCAGCAGCTTGGCCAGCCGGGAAAAACTGTTTTTT
- - TRBJ1-2 TRBV27 CASSFGVNYGYTF TGTGCCAGCAGTTTTGGGGTAAACTATGGCTACACCTTC
- TRBD2 TRBJ2-1 TRBV6-5 CASSYRGLAGNEQFF TGTGCCAGCAGTTACCGGGGGCTAGCGGGTAATGAGCAGTTCTTC
- - TRBJ2-7 TRBV1 CTSSLRYGASGGSYEQYF TGCACCAGCAGCCTAAGATATGGCGCTAGCGGGGGATCCTACGAGCAGTACTTC
- TRBD2 TRBJ2-1 TRBV4-1 CASSGSGSSYNEQFF TGCGCCAGCAGCGGTAGCGGGAGCTCCTACAATGAGCAGTTCTTC
- - TRBJ1-4 TRBV7-9 CASSQNGGEKLFF TGTGCCAGCAGCCAAAACGGGGGTGAAAAACTGTTTTTT
- - TRBJ2-7 TRBV10-3 CAISPGYEQYF TGTGCCATCAGCCCGGGCTACGAGCAGTACTTC
- - TRBJ1-6 TRBV27 CASSLSGRSPLHF TGTGCCAGCAGTTTATCGGGGCGGTCACCCCTCCACTTT
- - TRBJ1-5 TRBV2 CASRNLGNQPQHF TGTGCCAGCAGGAATTTGGGCAATCAGCCCCAGCATTTT
few - TRBJ2-7 TRBV4-1 CASSYVGAHSYEQYF TGCGCCAGCAGCTACGTCGGGGCCCACTCCTACGAGCAGTACTTC